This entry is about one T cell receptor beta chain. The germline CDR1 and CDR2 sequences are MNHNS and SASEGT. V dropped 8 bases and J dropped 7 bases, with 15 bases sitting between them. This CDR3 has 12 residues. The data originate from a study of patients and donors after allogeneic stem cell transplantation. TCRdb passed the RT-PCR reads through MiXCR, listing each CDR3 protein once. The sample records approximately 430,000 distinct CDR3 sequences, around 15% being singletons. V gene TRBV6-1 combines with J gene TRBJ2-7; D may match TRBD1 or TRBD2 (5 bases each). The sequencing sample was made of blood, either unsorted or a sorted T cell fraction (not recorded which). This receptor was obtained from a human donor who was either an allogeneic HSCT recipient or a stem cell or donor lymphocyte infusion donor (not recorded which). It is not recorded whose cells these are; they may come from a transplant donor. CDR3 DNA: TGTGCCAGCGAGGGCAGGGTGTGGGAGCAGTACTTC. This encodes CASEGRVWEQYF.